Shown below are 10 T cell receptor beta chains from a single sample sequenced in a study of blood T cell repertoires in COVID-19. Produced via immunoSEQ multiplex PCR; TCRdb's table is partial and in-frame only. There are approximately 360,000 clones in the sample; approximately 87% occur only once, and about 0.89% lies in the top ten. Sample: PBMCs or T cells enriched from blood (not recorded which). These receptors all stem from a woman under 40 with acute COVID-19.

The CDR3 spells CASSPPALWSEAFF. The DNA of the CDR3 is TGTGCCAGTAGTCCCCCGGCCCTATGGAGCGAAGCTTTCTTT. The chain joins TRBV19 to TRBJ1-1; no clear D. CDR1 and CDR2 from the germline V gene are LNHDA and SQIVND (reference sequence). The CDR3 is 14 residues long. Between the trimmed V and J ends, which lost 5 bases and 8 bases, there was a span of 18 bases.

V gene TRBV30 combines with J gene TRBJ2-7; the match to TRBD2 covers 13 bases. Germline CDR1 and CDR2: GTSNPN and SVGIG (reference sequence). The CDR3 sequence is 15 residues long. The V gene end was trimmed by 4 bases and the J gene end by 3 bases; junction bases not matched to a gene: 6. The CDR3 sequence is CAWIPRLAGGYEQYF. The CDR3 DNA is TGTGCCTGGATCCCGAGACTAGCGGGGGGCTACGAGCAGTACTTC.

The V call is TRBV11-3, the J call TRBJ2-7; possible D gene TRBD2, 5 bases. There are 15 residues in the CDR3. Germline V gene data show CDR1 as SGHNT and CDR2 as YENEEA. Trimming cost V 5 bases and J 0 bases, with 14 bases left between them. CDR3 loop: CASSRGLKHSYEQYF. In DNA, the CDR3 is TGTGCCAGCAGCCGAGGACTGAAGCACTCCTACGAGCAGTACTTC.

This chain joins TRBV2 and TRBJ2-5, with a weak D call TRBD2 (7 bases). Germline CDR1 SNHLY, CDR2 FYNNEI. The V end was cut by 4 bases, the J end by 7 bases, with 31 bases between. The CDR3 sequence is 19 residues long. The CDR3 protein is CASSGIPRGGRAPQGTQYF. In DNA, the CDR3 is TGTGCCAGCAGTGGTATCCCGAGGGGGGGGAGGGCCCCTCAGGGGACCCAGTACTTC. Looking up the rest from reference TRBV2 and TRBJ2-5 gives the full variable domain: EPEVTQTPSHQVTQMGQEVILRCVPISNHLYFYWYRQILGQKVEFLVSFYNNEISEKSEIFDDQFSVERPDGSNFTLKIRSTKLEDSAMYFCASSGIPRGGRAPQGTQYFGPGTRLLVL.

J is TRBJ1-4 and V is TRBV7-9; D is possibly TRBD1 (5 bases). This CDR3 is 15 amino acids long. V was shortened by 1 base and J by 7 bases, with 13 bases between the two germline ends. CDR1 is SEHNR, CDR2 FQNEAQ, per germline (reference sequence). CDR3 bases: TGTGCCAGCAGCTTAGAAGGCAGGGAAGGTGAAAAACTGTTTTTT. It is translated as CASSLEGREGEKLFF.

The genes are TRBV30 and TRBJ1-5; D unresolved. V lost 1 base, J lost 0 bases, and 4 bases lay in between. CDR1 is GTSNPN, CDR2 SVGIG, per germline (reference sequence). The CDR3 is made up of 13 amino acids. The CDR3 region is CAWSGASNQPQHF. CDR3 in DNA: TGTGCCTGGAGTGGGGCTAGCAATCAGCCCCAGCATTTT.

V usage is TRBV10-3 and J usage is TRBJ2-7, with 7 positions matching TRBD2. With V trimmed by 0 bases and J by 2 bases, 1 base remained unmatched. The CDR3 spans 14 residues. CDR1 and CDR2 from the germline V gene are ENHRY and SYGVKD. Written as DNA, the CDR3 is TGTGCCATCAGTGAGTCTCGGGGGGCCTACGAGCAGTACTTC. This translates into CAISESRGAYEQYF.

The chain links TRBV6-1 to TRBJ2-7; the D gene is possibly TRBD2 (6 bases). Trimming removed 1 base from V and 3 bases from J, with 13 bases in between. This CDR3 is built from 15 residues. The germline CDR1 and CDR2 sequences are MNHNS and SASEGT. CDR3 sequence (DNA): TGTGCCAGCAGTGAAGTCGCTACTAGCTACTACGAGCAGTACTTC. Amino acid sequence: CASSEVATSYYEQYF.

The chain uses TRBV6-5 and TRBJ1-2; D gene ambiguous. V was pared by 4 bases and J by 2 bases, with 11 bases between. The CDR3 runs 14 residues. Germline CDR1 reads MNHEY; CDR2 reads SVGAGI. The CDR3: CASSSPRSNYGYTF. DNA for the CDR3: TGTGCCAGCAGTTCGCCGCGGTCGAACTATGGCTACACCTTC.

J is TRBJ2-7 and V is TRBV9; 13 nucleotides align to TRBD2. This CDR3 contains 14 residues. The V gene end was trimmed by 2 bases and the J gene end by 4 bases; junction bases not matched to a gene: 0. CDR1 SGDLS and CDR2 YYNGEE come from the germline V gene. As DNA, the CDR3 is TGTGCCAGCAGCGTGGGACTAGCGGGGTACGAGCAGTACTTC. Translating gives CASSVGLAGYEQYF.